The rows below give T cell receptor beta chains drawn from one sample of a study of CD8 T cells in Susac syndrome. Via MiXCR, TCRdb re-called the immunoSEQ multiplex PCR reads, giving one row per CDR3 protein. This sample has about 66,000 distinct CDR3 sequences, with 90% to 95% found just once. The specimen was CD8+ T cells from PBMCs. These receptors were collected from a human donor with multiple sclerosis. CDR3s include the opening cysteine and the closing phenylalanine or tryptophan. Each record gives: J gene, V gene, CDR3 length, D gene, clone size, CDR3 protein, CDR3 DNA. D genes are given only for firm matches. Clone size is given for some rows only: seen once, a few or many times, or a class if the clone is expanded.

>TRBJ2-7|TRBV5-1|14|.|.
CASSWTTGFHEQYF
TGCGCCAGCAGCTGGACAACAGGGTTTCACGAGCAGTACTTC
>TRBJ2-1|TRBV28|16|.|.
CASSFPMESLTMGQFF
TGTGCCAGCAGTTTCCCCATGGAATCCCTGACAATGGGGCAGTTCTTC
>TRBJ1-1|TRBV4-1|15|.|.
CASSQDTGLGTEAFF
TGCGCCAGCAGCCAAGACACAGGGCTGGGCACTGAAGCTTTCTTT
>TRBJ2-2|TRBV29-1|15|.|.
CSVESEITNTGELFF
TGCAGCGTTGAAAGTGAGATCACGAACACCGGGGAGCTGTTTTTT
>TRBJ1-1|TRBV7-2|12|.|.
CASSLGGPEAPF
TGTGCCAGCAGCTTAGGAGGGCCTGAAGCCCCCTTT
>TRBJ2-7|TRBV7-9|12|.|.
CASSLVNREQYF
TGTGCCAGCAGCTTAGTGAATCGCGAGCAGTACTTC
>TRBJ2-3|TRBV20-1|12|.|.
CSAEWGTDTQYF
TGCAGTGCGGAGTGGGGTACGGATACGCAGTATTTT
>TRBJ1-4|TRBV30|15|.|.
CAWSDINREGEKLFF
TGTGCCTGGAGTGACATTAACAGGGAGGGCGAAAAACTGTTTTTT
>TRBJ2-7|TRBV15|15|.|.
CATSRDRGTSYEQYF
TGTGCCACCAGCAGAGATCGCGGGACCTCCTACGAGCAGTACTTC
>TRBJ2-7|TRBV6-2/TRBV6-3|17|.|.
CASSYSGPRSLLGEQYF
TGTGCCAGCAGTTACTCGGGGCCTCGGTCTCTATTGGGCGAGCAGTACTTC
>TRBJ2-7|TRBV24-1|16|TRBD1|.
CAASDTGTGVSYEQYF
TGTGCCGCCAGTGACACCGGGACAGGGGTGTCCTACGAGCAGTACTTC
>TRBJ2-1|TRBV29-1|16|.|.
CSVEFRAGSSYNEQFF
TGCAGCGTTGAATTTCGGGCCGGTAGCTCCTACAATGAGCAGTTCTTC
>TRBJ2-7|TRBV29-1|13|TRBD1|.
CSVGGQGVSEQYF
TGCAGCGTTGGAGGACAGGGGGTAAGCGAGCAGTACTTC
>TRBJ2-7|TRBV25-1|14|.|.
CASSPRTSSYEQYF
TGTGCCAGCAGTCCACGAACTAGTAGCTACGAGCAGTACTTC
>TRBJ2-5|TRBV7-8|16|TRBD1|.
CASSSDGTEVKKTQYF
TGTGCCAGCAGCTCCGACGGGACAGAGGTAAAGAAGACCCAGTACTTC
>TRBJ1-2|TRBV29-1|11|.|.
CSVPLWDGYTF
TGCAGCGTGCCCCTTTGGGATGGCTACACCTTC
>TRBJ1-1|TRBV15|16|TRBD1|.
CATSRPGQEPNTEAFF
TGTGCCACCAGCAGACCGGGACAGGAGCCTAACACTGAAGCTTTCTTT
>TRBJ2-7|TRBV5-6|15|TRBD2|.
CASSGAGTSSYEQYF
TGTGCCAGCAGCGGAGCCGGGACTAGCTCCTACGAGCAGTACTTC
>TRBJ2-1|TRBV5-6|14|.|.
CASSLGGKPNEQFF
TGTGCCAGCAGCTTGGGCGGGAAGCCCAATGAGCAGTTCTTC
>TRBJ2-3|TRBV20-1|14|TRBD1|.
CSAARDRADGTQYF
TGCAGTGCTGCGCGGGACAGGGCCGACGGTACGCAGTATTTT
>TRBJ1-6|TRBV9|13|.|.
CASSVGTNSPLHF
TGTGCCAGCAGCGTAGGTACTAATTCACCCCTCCACTTT
>TRBJ1-1|TRBV5-1|13|.|few
CASSLLGNTEAFF
TGCGCCAGCAGCTTGTTGGGGAACACTGAAGCTTTCTTT
>TRBJ1-4|TRBV12-3/TRBV12-4|11|.|.
CASSQGEKLFF
TGTGCCAGCAGCCAGGGTGAAAAACTGTTTTTT
>TRBJ1-5|TRBV12-3/TRBV12-4|12|.|.
CASSLGFQPQHF
TGTGCCAGCAGTTTGGGGTTCCAGCCCCAGCATTTT
>TRBJ1-1|TRBV19|13|.|.
CASSDTENTEAFF
TGTGCCAGTAGTGACACCGAGAACACTGAAGCTTTCTTT
>TRBJ2-7|TRBV9|14|.|.
CASGSGSNSYEQYF
TGTGCCAGCGGATCCGGGTCCAACTCCTACGAGCAGTACTTC
>TRBJ2-7|TRBV4-1|14|.|.
CASSQDKASDRIWF
TGCGCCAGCAGCCAAGATAAAGCTAGCGATAGGATATGGTTC
>TRBJ2-7|TRBV29-1|13|TRBD1|.
CSVQTGGSYEQYF
TGCAGCGTTCAAACAGGGGGTTCCTACGAGCAGTACTTC
>TRBJ1-1|TRBV6-5|13|.|.
CASSRGPSTEAFF
TGTGCCAGCAGCCGTGGACCAAGTACTGAAGCTTTCTTT
>TRBJ1-2|TRBV2|14|.|.
CASSESRILSGYTF
TGTGCCAGCAGTGAATCTAGGATTCTTAGCGGCTACACCTTC
>TRBJ2-5|TRBV9|16|.|once
CASSVEWSGSKETQYF
TGTGCCAGCAGCGTAGAGTGGAGCGGGTCCAAGGAGACCCAGTACTTC
>TRBJ2-2|TRBV15|14|.|.
CATSRTGNTGELFF
TGTGCCACCAGCAGAACAGGGAACACCGGGGAGCTGTTTTTT
>TRBJ2-7|TRBV10-3|15|.|.
CAISEGGGDDNEQYF
TGTGCCATCAGTGAGGGTGGCGGGGATGATAACGAGCAGTACTTC
>TRBJ2-2|TRBV27|13|.|.
CASSPRVTGELFF
TGTGCCAGCAGTCCCAGGGTGACCGGGGAGCTGTTTTTT
>TRBJ2-5|TRBV20-1|12|.|.
CSAPDRPETQYF
TGCAGTGCCCCCGACAGGCCGGAGACCCAGTACTTC
>TRBJ2-5|TRBV11-2|11|.|.
CASSLTGTQYF
TGTGCCAGCAGCTTAACCGGGACCCAGTACTTC
>TRBJ1-2|TRBV27|15|TRBD1|.
CASSLSPGTGKGYTF
TGTGCCAGCAGTTTAAGCCCTGGGACAGGGAAAGGCTACACCTTC